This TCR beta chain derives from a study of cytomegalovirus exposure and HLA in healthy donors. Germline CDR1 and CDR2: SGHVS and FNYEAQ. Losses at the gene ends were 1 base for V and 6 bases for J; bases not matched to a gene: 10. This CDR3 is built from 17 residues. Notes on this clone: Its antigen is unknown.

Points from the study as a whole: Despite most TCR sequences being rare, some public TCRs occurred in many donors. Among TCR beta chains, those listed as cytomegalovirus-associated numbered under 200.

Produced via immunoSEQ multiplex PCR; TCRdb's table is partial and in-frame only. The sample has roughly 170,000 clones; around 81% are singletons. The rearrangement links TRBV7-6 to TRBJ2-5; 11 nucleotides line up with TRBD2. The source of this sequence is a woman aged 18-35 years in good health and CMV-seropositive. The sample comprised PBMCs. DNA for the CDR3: TGTGCCAGCAGCTTAGACGGTAGCGGGGGGGCTATGAAGACCCAGTACTTC. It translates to CASSLDGSGGAMKTQYF.